A single sample gave rise to the 18 T cell receptor beta chains below, sequenced in a study of shared clonotypes between healthy human individuals. Sequenced by immunoSEQ multiplex PCR; TCRdb stores in-frame clones only, minus some. This sample has 2 million to 3 million clones; over 85% occur once, and the top ten carry 0.36%. The material sequenced was naive CD4+ T cells from PBMCs. Regarding subset: CD45RA+ positively selected. Receptors were obtained from a man aged 18 to 29 in good health. Some clones in this sample may be carry-over from other donors' samples.

The chain recombines TRBV5-1 with TRBJ2-1; D not certain. V lost 0 bases and J lost 0, with 10 bases in between. The V gene's germline CDR1 is SGHRS and CDR2 YFSETQ. The CDR3 is made up of 16 amino acids. CDR3 sequence reads: CASSLDPDGSYNEQFF. CDR3 DNA sequence: TGCGCCAGCAGCTTGGACCCGGATGGCTCCTACAATGAGCAGTTCTTC.

The chain recombines TRBV19 with TRBJ2-1; 9 positions match TRBD1. This CDR3 region has 15 residues. Germline values: CDR1 LNHDA, CDR2 SQIVND (reference sequence). Unmatched junction bases numbered 4, after V lost 2 bases and J lost 5 bases. The CDR3 region is CASSIPRTGDNEQFF. The CDR3 DNA is TGTGCCAGTAGTATACCGCGGACAGGGGACAATGAGCAGTTCTTC.

J is TRBJ1-1 and V is TRBV5-1; D perhaps matches TRBD1 (5 bases). This CDR3 contains 14 residues. CDR1 SGHRS and CDR2 YFSETQ come from the germline V gene. V lost 5 bases to trimming and J lost 3 bases, with 14 bases between them. The DNA for the CDR3 is TGCGCCAGCAGTAACGAGGGGAGGGACACTGAAGCTTTCTTT. Translated, it gives CASSNEGRDTEAFF. Filled out from reference TRBV5-1 and TRBJ1-1, the complete variable domain reads KAGVTQTPRYLIKTRGQQVTLSCSPISGHRSVSWYQQTPGQGLQFLFEYFSETQRNKGNFPGRFSGRQFSNSRSEMNVSTLELGDSALYLCASSNEGRDTEAFFGQGTRLTVV.

In regard to this clone: The sample contains more than one DNA sequence encoding this CDR3. The chain has TRBV2 and TRBJ1-5; a possible D gene is TRBD1 (5 bases). This CDR3 is 12 amino acids long. Trimming stripped 4 bases from V and 6 bases from J, with 7 bases between. Germline CDR1 and CDR2: SNHLY and FYNNEI. This CDR3 reads CASSGGGQPQHF. As DNA, the CDR3 is TGTGCCAGCAGTGGGGGCGGTCAGCCCCAGCATTTT.

This chain uses TRBV11-2 with TRBJ2-7, with 7 bases lining up with TRBD2. Trimming took 1 base from V and 6 from J; bases not matched to a gene: 9. The CDR3 covers 15 residues. The germline CDR1 and CDR2 sequences are SGHAT and FQNNGV. This CDR3 is CASSLALGAGAEQYF. The CDR3 DNA sequence: TGTGCCAGCAGCTTAGCCCTCGGTGCGGGAGCCGAGCAGTACTTC.

This clone was seen a single time. This chain joins TRBV28 and TRBJ2-1; no firm D call. Trimming took 6 bases from V and 8 from J, leaving 14 bases between them. The CDR3 runs 13 residues. Germline CDR1 reads MDHEN; CDR2 reads SYDVKM. The CDR3 DNA reads as TGTGCCAGCAGCCCCCCGGCTGCCGATGAGCAGTTCTTC. Its protein product is CASSPPAADEQFF. Variable domain in full (rest from reference TRBV28 and TRBJ2-1): DVKVTQSSRYLVKRTGEKVFLECVQDMDHENMFWYRQDPGLGLRLIYFSYDVKMKEKGDIPEGYSVSREKKERFSLILESASTNQTSMYLCASSPPAADEQFFGPGTRLTVL.

The chain combines TRBV5-4 with TRBJ2-3; 9 nucleotides agree with TRBD2. The CDR3 covers 17 residues. Germline loops: CDR1 SGHNT, CDR2 YYREEE (reference sequence). V lost 4 bases and J lost 0; bases outside the gene matches: 9. CDR3 region: CASSTLVAGGSTDTQYF. The CDR3 DNA reads TGTGCCAGCAGCACCTTGGTTGCGGGAGGGAGCACAGATACGCAGTATTTT.

The chain couples TRBV19 to TRBJ2-3, with 10 bases that match TRBD1. Trimming at V came to 5 bases and at J to 0 bases, leaving 8 bases not matched to a gene. The germline CDR1 and CDR2 sequences are LNHDA and SQIVND (reference sequence). CDR3 length: 17 residues. This CDR3 reads CASSLRGTGVSTDTQYF. The CDR3, as DNA: TGTGCCAGTAGTCTTAGAGGGACAGGGGTGAGCACAGATACGCAGTATTTT.

Only one count was recorded for this clone. The chain employs TRBV7-2 and TRBJ2-1; 7 bases line up with TRBD1. V lost 5 bases and J lost 4; bases outside the gene matches: 8. The germline gives CDR1 SGHTA, CDR2 FQGNSA. CDR3 size: 15 residues. The CDR3 loop reads CASSQDRMVYNEQFF. In nucleotides, the CDR3 is TGTGCCAGCAGCCAGGACAGGATGGTATACAATGAGCAGTTCTTC.

V is TRBV9 and J is TRBJ2-7, with a possible D match to TRBD1 (6 bases). The V end lost 2 bases, the J end lost 3 bases, and 12 bases lay between the germline ends. Looked up from germline, CDR1 is SGDLS and CDR2 is YYNGEE. The CDR3 contains 14 residues. The CDR3 nucleotides read TGTGCCAGCAGCGTTAGCTACAGGGACTACGAGCAGTACTTC. Its translation is CASSVSYRDYEQYF.

The rearrangement uses TRBV19 and TRBJ1-1, with 12 bases lining up with TRBD1. Germline CDR1 and CDR2: LNHDA and SQIVND (reference sequence). CDR3 length: 15 residues. With V trimmed by 5 bases and J by 5 bases, 6 bases remained unmatched. In DNA, the CDR3 is TGTGCCAGTAGTTGGGACAGGGGGCGACGGACTGAAGCTTTCTTT. The encoded protein is CASSWDRGRRTEAFF.

In regard to this clone: This sample also contains other DNA sequences that code for the same CDR3. The chain is built from TRBV9 and TRBJ2-1; perhaps D is TRBD1 or TRBD2 (5 bases each). The CDR3 is 14 residues long. CDR1 SGDLS and CDR2 YYNGEE come from the germline V gene. The V gene lost 0 bases and the J gene lost 2 bases, with 6 bases spanning the gap. CDR3 sequence (DNA): TGTGCCAGCAGCGTAGGGGACCCCTACAATGAGCAGTTCTTC. Translated: CASSVGDPYNEQFF. Full variable domain (outside the CDR3, taken from reference TRBV9 and TRBJ2-1): DSGVTQTPKHLITATGQRVTLRCSPRSGDLSVYWYQQSLDQGLQFLIQYYNGEERAKGNILERFSAQQFPDLHSELNLSSLELGDSALYFCASSVGDPYNEQFFGPGTRLTVL.

V usage is TRBV15 and J usage is TRBJ1-2; D possibly corresponds to TRBD1 (6 bases). Trimming left V 0 bases short and J 10 bases short, with 21 bases between. Germline values: CDR1 LNHNV, CDR2 YYDKDF (reference sequence). The CDR3 consists of 16 residues. The CDR3 here is CATSRDPGGQGFTYTF. The DNA of the CDR3 is TGTGCCACCAGCAGAGATCCCGGCGGGCAGGGGTTTACCTACACCTTC.

This clone occurred once. V and J are TRBV28 and TRBJ2-7; 10 bases fit TRBD2. CDR1 and CDR2 (germline): MDHEN, SYDVKM. CDR3 length equals 17 residues. Trimming at V came to 8 bases and at J to 1 base, leaving 14 bases not matched to a gene. CDR3 sequence: CASRGTSPGLASYEQYF. CDR3 coding DNA: TGTGCCAGCCGCGGGACGTCGCCGGGACTAGCGTCCTACGAGCAGTACTTC.

This rearrangement joins TRBV30 to TRBJ2-7, with 13 bases matching TRBD2. Germline loops: CDR1 GTSNPN, CDR2 SVGIG (reference sequence). Trimming cost V 3 bases and J 6 bases; bases outside gene matches: 5. The CDR3 consists of 14 residues. CDR3 DNA: TGTGCCTGGAGGGCCGGGACTAGCGGGATCGAGCAGTACTTC. It codes for CAWRAGTSGIEQYF.

This chain connects TRBV4-1 to TRBJ2-7; D unclear. Germline values: CDR1 MGHRA, CDR2 YSYEKL. The CDR3 covers 15 residues. Between the trimmed V and J ends, which lost 0 bases and 0 bases, there was a span of 9 bases. The CDR3 DNA reads TGCGCCAGCAGCCAAGAAGAAACCGCCTCCTACGAGCAGTACTTC. Its protein product is CASSQEETASYEQYF.

The V call is TRBV7-2, the J call TRBJ2-3; no clear D. CDR3 length equals 15 residues. The V end was cut by 7 bases, the J end by 5 bases, with 19 bases between. Germline V gene data show CDR1 as SGHTA and CDR2 as FQGNSA. The CDR3 sequence: CASIRPAGGRDTQYF. The CDR3 DNA is TGTGCCAGCATCCGTCCCGCTGGCGGAAGAGATACGCAGTATTTT.

V and J are TRBV27 and TRBJ2-7, with TRBD2 as a possible D gene (5 bases). The germline gives CDR1 MNHEY, CDR2 SMNVEV (reference sequence). V was cut by 2 bases and J by 6 bases, with 5 bases left in between. The CDR3 extends over 11 amino acids. The CDR3 nucleotides are TGTGCCAGCAGTTTAGCGGGCGAGCAGTACTTC. Its translation is CASSLAGEQYF.